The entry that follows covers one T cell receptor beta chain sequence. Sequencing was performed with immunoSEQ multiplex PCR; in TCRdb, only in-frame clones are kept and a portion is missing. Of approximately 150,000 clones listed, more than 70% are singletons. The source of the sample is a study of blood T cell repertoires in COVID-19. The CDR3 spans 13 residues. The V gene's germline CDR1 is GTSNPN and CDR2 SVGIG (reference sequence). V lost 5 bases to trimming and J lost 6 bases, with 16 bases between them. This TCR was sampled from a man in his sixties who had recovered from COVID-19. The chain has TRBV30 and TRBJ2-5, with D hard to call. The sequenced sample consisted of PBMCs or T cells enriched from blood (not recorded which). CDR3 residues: CAWERHGIQTQYF. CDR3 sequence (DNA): TGTGCCTGGGAACGACATGGCATACAGACCCAGTACTTC. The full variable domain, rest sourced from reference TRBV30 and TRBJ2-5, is SQTIHQWPATLVQPVGSPLSLECTVEGTSNPNLYWYRQAAGRGLQLLFYSVGIGQISSEVPQNLSASRPQDRQFILSSKKLLLSDSGFYLCAWERHGIQTQYFGPGTRLLVL.